This T cell receptor (beta chain) was obtained from a study of blood T cell repertoires in COVID-19. Clones were sequenced by immunoSEQ multiplex PCR, and TCRdb holds only the in-frame ones, with some missing. This table has some 200,000 clones, roughly 79% appearing once. After removal of 3 bases from V and 7 bases from J, the junction contained 9 bases not matched to a gene. This CDR3 is 16 amino acids long. Germline V CDR1 and CDR2: LGHDT, YNNKEL (reference sequence). The sequencing sample was made of peripheral blood. V gene TRBV3-1 (or the pseudogene TRBV3-2) combines with J gene TRBJ2-3; 11 bases match TRBD2. This receptor was obtained from a woman aged 40 to 50 with COVID-19, enrolled during active disease. CDR3 DNA: TGTGCCAGCAGCCACACGGGACTAGCGGAAGCCCATACGCAGTATTTT. This encodes CASSHTGLAEAHTQYF.